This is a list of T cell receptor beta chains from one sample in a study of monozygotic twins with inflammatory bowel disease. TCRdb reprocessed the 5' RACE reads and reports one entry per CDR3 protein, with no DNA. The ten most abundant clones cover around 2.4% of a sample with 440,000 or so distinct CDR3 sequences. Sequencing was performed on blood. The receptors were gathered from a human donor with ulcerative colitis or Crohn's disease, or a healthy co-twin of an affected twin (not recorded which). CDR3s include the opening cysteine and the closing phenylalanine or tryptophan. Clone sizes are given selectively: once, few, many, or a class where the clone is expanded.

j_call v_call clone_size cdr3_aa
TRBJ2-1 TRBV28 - CASSPPHNNEQFF
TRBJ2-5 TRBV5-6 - CASSTYEETQYF
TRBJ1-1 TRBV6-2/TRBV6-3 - CASITVVRGGTEAFF
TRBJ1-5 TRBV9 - CASSAGADRGVNQPQHF
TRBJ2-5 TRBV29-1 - CSVERPRGETQYF
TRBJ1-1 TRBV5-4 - CASSLAMGQTTKSGRNTEAFF
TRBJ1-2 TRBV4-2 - CASSQVATAGYTF
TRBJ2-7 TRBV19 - CASAKRTATYEQYF
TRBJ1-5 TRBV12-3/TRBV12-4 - CASSFSGGSPQHF
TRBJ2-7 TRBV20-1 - CSARGLAYEQYF
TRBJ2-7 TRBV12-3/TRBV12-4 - CASSYGKTAYEQYF
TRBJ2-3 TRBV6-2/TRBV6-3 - CASSSRSLGVSAADTQYF
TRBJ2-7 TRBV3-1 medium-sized CASSQDIGGGSYEQYF
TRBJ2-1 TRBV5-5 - CASSPASGSYNEQFF
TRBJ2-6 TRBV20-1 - CSALILISGANVLTF
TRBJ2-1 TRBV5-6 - CASSSGGPRMNEQFF
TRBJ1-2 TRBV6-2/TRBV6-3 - CASSYTTGHGYTF
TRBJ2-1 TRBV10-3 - CAISEGPGYEQFF
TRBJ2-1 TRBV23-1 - CASSPGTSGTPYLAYHSYNEQFF
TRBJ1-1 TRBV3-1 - CASSHFARVTEAFF
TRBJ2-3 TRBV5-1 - CASSLSLAREADTQYF
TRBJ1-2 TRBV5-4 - CASSSAGHGGYTF